This T cell receptor (beta chain) was documented in a study of technical replicates of blood from a handful of donors. Deletions cut 4 bases from V and 4 bases from J, with 13 bases between. There are 15 residues in the CDR3. The V gene's germline CDR1 is SGHAT and CDR2 FQNNGV. Method: immunoSEQ multiplex PCR; TCRdb's copy keeps in-frame clones and lacks some. Of tens of thousands of clones in the sample, over 80% are singletons; the top ten hold 0.42%. The receptor was isolated from a human donor in good health. The chain combines TRBV11-2 with TRBJ2-2; D uncertain. Sequenced: T cells isolated from PBMCs. CDR3 sequence reads: CASSSIRVSTGELFF. In nucleotides, the CDR3 is TGTGCCAGCAGCTCAATCCGGGTCTCCACCGGGGAGCTGTTTTTT. Complete variable domain (other parts from reference TRBV11-2 and TRBJ2-2): EAGVAQSPRYKIIEKRQSVAFWCNPISGHATLYWYQQILGQGPKLLIQFQNNGVVDDSQLPKDRFSAERLKGVDSTLKIQPAKLEDSAVYLCASSSIRVSTGELFFGEGSRLTVL.